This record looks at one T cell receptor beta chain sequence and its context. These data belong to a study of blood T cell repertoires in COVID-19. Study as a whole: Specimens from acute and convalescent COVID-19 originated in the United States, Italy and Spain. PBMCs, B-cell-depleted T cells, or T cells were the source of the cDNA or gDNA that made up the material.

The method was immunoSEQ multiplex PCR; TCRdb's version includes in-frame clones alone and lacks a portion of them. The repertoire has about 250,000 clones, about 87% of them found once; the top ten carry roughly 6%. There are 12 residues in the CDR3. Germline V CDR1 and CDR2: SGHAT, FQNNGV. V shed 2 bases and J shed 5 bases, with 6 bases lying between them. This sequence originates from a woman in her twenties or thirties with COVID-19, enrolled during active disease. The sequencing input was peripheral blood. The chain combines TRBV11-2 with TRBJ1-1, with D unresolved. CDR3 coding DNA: TGTGCCAGCAGCTTACGAGGTACTGAAGCTTTCTTT. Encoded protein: CASSLRGTEAFF.